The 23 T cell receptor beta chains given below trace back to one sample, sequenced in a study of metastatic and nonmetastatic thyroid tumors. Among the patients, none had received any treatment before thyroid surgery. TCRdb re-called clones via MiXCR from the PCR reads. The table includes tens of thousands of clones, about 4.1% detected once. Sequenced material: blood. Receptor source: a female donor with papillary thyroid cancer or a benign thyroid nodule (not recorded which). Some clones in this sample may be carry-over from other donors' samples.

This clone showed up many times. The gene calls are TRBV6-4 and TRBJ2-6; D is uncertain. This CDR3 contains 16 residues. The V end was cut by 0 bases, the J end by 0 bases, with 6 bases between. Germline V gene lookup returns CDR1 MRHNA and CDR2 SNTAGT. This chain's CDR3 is CASSDSIDSGANVLTF. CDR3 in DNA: TGTGCCAGCAGTGACTCGATAGACTCTGGGGCCAACGTCCTGACTTTC.

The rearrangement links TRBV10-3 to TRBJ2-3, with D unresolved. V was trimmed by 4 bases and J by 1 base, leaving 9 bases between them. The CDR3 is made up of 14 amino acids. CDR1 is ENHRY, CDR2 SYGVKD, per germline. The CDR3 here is CAISGDGGTDTQYF. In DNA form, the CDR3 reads TGTGCCATCAGTGGCGATGGGGGCACAGATACGCAGTATTTT.

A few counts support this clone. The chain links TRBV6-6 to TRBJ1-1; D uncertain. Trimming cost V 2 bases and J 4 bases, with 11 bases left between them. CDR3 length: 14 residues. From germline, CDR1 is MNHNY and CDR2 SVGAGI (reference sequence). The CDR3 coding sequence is TGTGCCAGCAGTTACGGGGATTGGAGCACTGAAGCTTTCTTT. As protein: CASSYGDWSTEAFF.

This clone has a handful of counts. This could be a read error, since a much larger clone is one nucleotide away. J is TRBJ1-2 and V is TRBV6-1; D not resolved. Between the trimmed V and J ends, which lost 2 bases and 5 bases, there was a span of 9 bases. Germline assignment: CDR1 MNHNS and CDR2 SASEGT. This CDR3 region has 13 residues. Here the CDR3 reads CASSEIQAYGYTF. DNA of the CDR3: TGTGCCAGCAGTGAAATCCAGGCATATGGCTACACCTTC.

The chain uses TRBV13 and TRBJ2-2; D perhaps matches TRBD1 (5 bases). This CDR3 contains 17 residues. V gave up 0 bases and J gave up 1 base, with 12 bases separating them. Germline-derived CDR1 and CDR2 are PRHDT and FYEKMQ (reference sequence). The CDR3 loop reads CASSLGFQGLNTGELFF. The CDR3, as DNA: TGTGCCAGCAGCTTAGGGTTCCAGGGATTGAACACCGGGGAGCTGTTTTTT. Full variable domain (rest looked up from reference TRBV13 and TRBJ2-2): AAGVIQSPRHLIKEKRETATLKCYPIPRHDTVYWYQQGPGQDPQFLISFYEKMQSDKGSIPDRFSAQQFSDYHSELNMSSLELGDSALYFCASSLGFQGLNTGELFFGEGSRLTVL.

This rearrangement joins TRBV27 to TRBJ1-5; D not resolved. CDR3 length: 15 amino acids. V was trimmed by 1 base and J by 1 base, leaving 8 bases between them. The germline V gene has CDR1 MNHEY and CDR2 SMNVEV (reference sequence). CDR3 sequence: CASSLWAVSNQPQHF. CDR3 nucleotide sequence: TGTGCCAGCAGTTTATGGGCCGTAAGCAATCAGCCCCAGCATTTT.

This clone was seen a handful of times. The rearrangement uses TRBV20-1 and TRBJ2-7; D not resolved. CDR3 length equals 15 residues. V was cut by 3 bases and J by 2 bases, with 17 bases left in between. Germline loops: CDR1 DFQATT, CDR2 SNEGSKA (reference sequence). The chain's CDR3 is CSASGRAIGTYEQYF. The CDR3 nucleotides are TGCAGTGCTAGTGGACGGGCCATCGGAACCTACGAGCAGTACTTC.

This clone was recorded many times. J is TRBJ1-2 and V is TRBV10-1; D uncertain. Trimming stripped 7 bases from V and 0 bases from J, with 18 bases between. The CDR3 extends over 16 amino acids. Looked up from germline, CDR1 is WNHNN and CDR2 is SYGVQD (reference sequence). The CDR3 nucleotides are TGCGCCAGCACCAACGACCATTTCGGACCTAACTATGGCTACACCTTC. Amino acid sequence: CASTNDHFGPNYGYTF.

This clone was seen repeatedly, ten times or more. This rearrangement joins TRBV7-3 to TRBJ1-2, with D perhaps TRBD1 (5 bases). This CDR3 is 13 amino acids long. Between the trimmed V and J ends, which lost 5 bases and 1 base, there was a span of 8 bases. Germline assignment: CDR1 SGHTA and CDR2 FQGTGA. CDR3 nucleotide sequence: TGTGCCAGCAGCCTAGACAGTAACTATGGCTACACCTTC. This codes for CASSLDSNYGYTF.

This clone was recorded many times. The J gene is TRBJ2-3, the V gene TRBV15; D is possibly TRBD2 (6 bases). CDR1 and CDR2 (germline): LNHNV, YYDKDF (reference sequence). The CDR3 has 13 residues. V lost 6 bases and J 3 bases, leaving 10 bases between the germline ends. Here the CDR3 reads CATREGTTDTQYF. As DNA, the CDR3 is TGTGCCACCAGGGAGGGGACGACAGATACGCAGTATTTT.

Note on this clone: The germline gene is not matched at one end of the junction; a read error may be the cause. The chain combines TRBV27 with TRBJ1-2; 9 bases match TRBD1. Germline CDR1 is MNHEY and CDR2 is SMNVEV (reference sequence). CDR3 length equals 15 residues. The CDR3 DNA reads TGTGCCAGCATTTTATCATGGGACAGGGAGGCAGGCTACACCTTC. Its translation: CASILSWDREAGYTF.

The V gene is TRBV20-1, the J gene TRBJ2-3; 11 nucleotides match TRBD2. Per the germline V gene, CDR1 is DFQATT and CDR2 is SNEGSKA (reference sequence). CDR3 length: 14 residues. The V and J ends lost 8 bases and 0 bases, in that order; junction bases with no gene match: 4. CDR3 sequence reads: CSYGLAGSTDTQYF. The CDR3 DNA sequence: TGCAGTTACGGACTAGCGGGTAGCACAGATACGCAGTATTTT.

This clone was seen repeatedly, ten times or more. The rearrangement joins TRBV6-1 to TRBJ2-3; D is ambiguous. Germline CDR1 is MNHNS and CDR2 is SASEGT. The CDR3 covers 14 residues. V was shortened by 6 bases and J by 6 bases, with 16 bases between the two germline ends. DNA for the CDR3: TGTGCCAGCAGCGAATTCGCCACACGGGATACGCAGTATTTT. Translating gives CASSEFATRDTQYF.

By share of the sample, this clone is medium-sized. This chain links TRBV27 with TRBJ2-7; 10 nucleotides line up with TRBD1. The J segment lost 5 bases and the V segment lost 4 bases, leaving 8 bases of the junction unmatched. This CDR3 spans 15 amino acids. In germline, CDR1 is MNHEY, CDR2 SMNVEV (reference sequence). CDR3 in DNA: TGTGCCAGCAGTTCCAGGGACAGGGGTGGCCACGAGCAGTACTTC. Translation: CASSSRDRGGHEQYF.

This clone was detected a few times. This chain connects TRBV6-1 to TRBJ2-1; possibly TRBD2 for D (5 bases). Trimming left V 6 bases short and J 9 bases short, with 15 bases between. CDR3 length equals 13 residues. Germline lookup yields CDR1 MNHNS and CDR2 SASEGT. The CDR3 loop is CASSPTGSSEQFF. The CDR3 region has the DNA TGTGCCAGCAGCCCAACGGGGTCTAGTGAGCAGTTCTTC.

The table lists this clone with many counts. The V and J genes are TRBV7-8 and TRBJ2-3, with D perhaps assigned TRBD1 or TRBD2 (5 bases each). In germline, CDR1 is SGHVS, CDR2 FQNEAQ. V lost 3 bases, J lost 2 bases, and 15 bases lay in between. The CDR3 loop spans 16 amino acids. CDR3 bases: TGTGCCAGCAGCTTTACCACGGGGCTACTCACAGATACGCAGTATTTT. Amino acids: CASSFTTGLLTDTQYF.

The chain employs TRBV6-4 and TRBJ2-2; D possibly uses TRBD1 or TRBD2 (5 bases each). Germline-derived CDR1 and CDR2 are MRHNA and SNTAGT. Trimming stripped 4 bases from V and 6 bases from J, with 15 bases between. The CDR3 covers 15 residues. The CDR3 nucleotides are TGTGCCAGCAGTGCAGAAAGAGGGGAAGCCGGGGAGCTGTTTTTT. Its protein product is CASSAERGEAGELFF.

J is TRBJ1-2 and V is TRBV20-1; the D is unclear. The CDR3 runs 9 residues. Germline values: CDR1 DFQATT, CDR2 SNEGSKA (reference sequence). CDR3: CRETHGYTF. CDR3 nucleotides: TGCAGGGAAACCCATGGCTACACCTTC.

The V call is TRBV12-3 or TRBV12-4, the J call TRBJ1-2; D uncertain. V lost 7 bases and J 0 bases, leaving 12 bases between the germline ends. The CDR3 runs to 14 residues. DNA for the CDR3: TGTGCCAGCACCCTGGGGTCTGCTAACTATGGCTACACCTTC. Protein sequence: CASTLGSANYGYTF.

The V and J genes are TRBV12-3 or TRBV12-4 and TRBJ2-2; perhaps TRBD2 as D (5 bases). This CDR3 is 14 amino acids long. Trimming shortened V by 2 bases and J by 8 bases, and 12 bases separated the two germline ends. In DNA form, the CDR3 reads TGTGCCAGCAGTTTAAGGGTCCGCGGGGGGGAGCTGTTTTTT. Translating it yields CASSLRVRGGELFF.

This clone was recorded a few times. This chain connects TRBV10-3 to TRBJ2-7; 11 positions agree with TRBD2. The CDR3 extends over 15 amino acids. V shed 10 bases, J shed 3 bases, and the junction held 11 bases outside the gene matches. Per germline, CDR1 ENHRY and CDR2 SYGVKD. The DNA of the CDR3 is TGTGCCACCCGTACCTCGACTAGCGGGAACTACGAGCAGTACTTC. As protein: CATRTSTSGNYEQYF.

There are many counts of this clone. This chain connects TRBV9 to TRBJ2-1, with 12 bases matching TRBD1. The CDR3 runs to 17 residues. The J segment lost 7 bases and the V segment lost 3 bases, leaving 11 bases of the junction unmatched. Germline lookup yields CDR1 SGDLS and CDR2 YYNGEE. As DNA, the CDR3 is TGTGCCAGCAGCGAGGGGAGGGGACAGGGGGCTCATAATGAGCAGTTCTTC. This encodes CASSEGRGQGAHNEQFF.

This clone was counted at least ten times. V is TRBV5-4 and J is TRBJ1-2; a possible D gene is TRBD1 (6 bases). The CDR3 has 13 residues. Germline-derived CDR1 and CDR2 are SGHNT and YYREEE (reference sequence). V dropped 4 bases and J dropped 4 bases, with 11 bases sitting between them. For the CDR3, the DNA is TGTGCCAGCAGCGGGGGGGCGATCTATGGCTACACCTTC. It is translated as CASSGGAIYGYTF.